Detailed here is one T cell receptor (beta chain). CDR3 length equals 14 residues. The germline gives CDR1 SGHRS, CDR2 YFSETQ. V was trimmed by 2 bases and J by 0 bases, leaving 8 bases between them. The record originates from a study of shared clonotypes between healthy human individuals. Study-wide background: A couple of female and three male donors aged 18 to 49 were enrolled.

TCRdb's copy holds only in-frame clones and misses some; the assay was immunoSEQ multiplex PCR. The sample consists of fewer than 600,000 clones, roughly 79% of them appearing once. The genes are TRBV5-1 and TRBJ1-2; maybe TRBD1 (5 bases). The sample comprised PBMCs. This TCR came from a middle-aged woman in good health. Some clones in this sample may be carry-over from other donors' samples. CDR3 loop: CASSFGGTNYGYTF. CDR3 sequence (DNA): TGCGCCAGCAGCTTCGGGGGTACTAACTATGGCTACACCTTC.